This T cell receptor beta chain emerged from a study of cytotoxic CD8 clonotypes in ibrutinib-treated CLL. The table came from immunoSEQ multiplex PCR; TCRdb's copy has only in-frame clones and leaves some out. The data contain 250,000 to 350,000 clones, roughly four fifths of them seen just once; the ten biggest clones take up about 5.3%. The CDR3 spans 12 residues. The V gene's germline CDR1 is PRHDT and CDR2 FYEKMQ (reference sequence). The germline V and J ends were trimmed by 4 bases and 1 base, with 3 bases remaining between them. Sequenced here: PBMCs, sampled at disease progression, from a patient treated with ibrutinib. This chain joins TRBV13 and TRBJ2-3, with no clear D. The TCR originated in a human donor with chronic lymphocytic leukemia. The CDR3 nucleotides are TGTGCCAGCAGCTCCGGCACAGATACGCAGTATTTT. Amino acid sequence: CASSSGTDTQYF.